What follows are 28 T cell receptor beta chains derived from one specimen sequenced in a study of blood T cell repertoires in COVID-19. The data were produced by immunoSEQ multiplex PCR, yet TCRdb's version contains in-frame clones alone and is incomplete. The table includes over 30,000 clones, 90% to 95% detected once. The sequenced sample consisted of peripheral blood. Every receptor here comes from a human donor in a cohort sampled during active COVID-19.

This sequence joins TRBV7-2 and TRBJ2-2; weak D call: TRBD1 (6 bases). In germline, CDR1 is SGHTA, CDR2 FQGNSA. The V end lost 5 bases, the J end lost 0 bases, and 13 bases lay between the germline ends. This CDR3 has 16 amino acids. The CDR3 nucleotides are TGTGCCAGCAGCCCTAAAGGGACAACGAACACCGGGGAGCTGTTTTTT. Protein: CASSPKGTTNTGELFF.

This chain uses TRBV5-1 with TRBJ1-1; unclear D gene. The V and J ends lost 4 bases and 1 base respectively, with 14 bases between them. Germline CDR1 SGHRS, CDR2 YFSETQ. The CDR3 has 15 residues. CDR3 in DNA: TGCGCCAGCAGCGCCCAGTACCCGCCGAACACTGAAGCTTTCTTT. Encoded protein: CASSAQYPPNTEAFF.

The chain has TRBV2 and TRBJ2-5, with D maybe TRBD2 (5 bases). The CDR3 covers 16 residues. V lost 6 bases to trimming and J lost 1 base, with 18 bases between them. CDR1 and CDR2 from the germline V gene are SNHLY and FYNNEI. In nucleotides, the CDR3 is TGTGCCAGCAGGTCCGGGGTAGTCCTACTCCAAGAGACCCAGTACTTC. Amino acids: CASRSGVVLLQETQYF. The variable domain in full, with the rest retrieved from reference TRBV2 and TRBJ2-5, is EPEVTQTPSHQVTQMGQEVILRCVPISNHLYFYWYRQILGQKVEFLVSFYNNEISEKSEIFDDQFSVERPDGSNFTLKIRSTKLEDSAMYFCASRSGVVLLQETQYFGPGTRLLVL.

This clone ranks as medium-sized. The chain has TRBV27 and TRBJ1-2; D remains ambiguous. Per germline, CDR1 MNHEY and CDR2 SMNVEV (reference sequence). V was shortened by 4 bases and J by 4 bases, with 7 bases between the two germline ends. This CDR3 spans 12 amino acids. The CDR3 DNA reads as TGTGCCAGCAGTTCCTACGGCTATGGCTACACCTTC. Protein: CASSSYGYGYTF.

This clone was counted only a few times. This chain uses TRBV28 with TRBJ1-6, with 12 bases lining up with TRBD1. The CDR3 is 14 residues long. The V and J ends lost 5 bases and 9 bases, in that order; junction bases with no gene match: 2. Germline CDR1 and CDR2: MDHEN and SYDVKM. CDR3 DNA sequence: TGTGCCAGCAGTCCGGGACAGGGGGCTTCACCCCTCCACTTT. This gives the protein CASSPGQGASPLHF.

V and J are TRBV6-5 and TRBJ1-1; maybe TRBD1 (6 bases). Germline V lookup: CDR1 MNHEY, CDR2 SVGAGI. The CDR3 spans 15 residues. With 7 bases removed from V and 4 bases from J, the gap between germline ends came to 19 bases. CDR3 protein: CASIITGSVGTEAFF. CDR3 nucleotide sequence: TGTGCCAGCATAATCACAGGGTCTGTGGGCACTGAAGCTTTCTTT.

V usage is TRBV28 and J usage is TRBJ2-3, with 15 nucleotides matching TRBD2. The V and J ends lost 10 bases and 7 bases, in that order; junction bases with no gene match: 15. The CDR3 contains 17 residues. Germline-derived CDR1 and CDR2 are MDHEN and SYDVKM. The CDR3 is CATYPGLAGGPWNTQYF. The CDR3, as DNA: TGTGCCACCTACCCGGGACTAGCGGGGGGCCCCTGGAATACGCAGTATTTT.

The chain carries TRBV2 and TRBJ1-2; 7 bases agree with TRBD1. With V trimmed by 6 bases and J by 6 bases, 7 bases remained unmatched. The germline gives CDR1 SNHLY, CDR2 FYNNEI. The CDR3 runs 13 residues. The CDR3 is CASRTGSWDGYTF. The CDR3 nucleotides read TGTGCCAGCAGGACAGGGAGTTGGGATGGCTACACCTTC.

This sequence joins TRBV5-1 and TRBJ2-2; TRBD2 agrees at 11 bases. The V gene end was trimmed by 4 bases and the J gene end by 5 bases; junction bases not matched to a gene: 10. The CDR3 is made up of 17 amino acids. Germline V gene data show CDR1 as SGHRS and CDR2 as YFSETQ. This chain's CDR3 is CASSGISGGARTGELFF. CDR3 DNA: TGCGCCAGCAGCGGTATTAGCGGGGGGGCCAGGACCGGGGAGCTGTTTTTT.

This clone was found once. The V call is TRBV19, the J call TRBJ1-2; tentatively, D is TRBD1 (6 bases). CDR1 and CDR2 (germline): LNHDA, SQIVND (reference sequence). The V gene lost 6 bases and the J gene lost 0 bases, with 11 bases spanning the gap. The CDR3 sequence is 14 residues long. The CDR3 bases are TGTGCCAGTAGCCCTCAGGGGACTAACTATGGCTACACCTTC. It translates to CASSPQGTNYGYTF.

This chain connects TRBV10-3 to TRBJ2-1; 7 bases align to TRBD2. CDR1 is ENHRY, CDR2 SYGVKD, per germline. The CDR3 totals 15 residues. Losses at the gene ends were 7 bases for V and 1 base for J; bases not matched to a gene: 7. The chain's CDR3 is CAITRTSVSYNEQFF. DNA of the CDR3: TGTGCCATCACCCGAACTAGCGTTTCCTACAATGAGCAGTTCTTC.

The CDR3 protein is CATSKFPHNEQFF. DNA for the CDR3: TGTGCCACCTCAAAATTTCCCCACAATGAGCAGTTCTTC. This rearrangement joins TRBV24-1 to TRBJ2-1; D is unresolved. CDR3 length equals 13 residues. The V and J ends lost 9 bases and 5 bases respectively, with 13 bases between them. The germline V gene encodes CDR1 KGHDR and CDR2 SFDVKD.

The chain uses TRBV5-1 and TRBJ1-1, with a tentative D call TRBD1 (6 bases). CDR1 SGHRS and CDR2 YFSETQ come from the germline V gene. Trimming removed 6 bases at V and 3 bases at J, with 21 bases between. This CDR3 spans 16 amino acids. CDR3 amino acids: CASKKGAGGADTEAFF. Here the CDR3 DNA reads TGCGCCAGCAAGAAGGGTGCGGGGGGCGCGGACACTGAAGCTTTCTTT.

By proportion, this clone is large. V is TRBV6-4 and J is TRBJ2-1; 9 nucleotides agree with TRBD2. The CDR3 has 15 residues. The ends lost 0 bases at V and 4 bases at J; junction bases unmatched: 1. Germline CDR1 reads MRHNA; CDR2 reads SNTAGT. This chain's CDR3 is CASSDSSGSYNEQFF. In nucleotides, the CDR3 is TGTGCCAGCAGTGACTCTAGCGGGAGTTACAATGAGCAGTTCTTC.

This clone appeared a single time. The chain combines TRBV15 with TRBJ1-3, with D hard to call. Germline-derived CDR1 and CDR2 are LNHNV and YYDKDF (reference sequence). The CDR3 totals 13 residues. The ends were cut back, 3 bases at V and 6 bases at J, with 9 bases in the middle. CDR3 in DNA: TGTGCCACCAGCAGGGTAACAGCAAACACCATATATTTT. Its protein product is CATSRVTANTIYF. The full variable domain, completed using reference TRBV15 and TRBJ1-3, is DAMVIQNPRYQVTQFGKPVTLSCSQTLNHNVMYWYQQKSSQAPKLLFHYYDKDFNNEADTPDNFQSRRPNTSFCFLDIRSPGLGDTAMYLCATSRVTANTIYFGEGSWLTVV.

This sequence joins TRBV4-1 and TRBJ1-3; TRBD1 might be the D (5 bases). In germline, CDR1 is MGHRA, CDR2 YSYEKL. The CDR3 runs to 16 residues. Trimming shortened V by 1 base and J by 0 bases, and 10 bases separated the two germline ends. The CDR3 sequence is CASSQAQGISGNTIYF. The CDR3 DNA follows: TGCGCCAGCAGCCAAGCCCAGGGTATCTCTGGAAACACCATATATTTT.

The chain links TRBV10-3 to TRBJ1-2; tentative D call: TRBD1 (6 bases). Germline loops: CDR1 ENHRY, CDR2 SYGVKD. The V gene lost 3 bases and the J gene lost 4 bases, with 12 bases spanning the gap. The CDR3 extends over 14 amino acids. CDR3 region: CAISDSTGIYGYTF. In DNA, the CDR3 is TGTGCCATCAGTGATAGTACAGGGATCTATGGCTACACCTTC.

The CDR3 nucleotides read TGTGCCAGCATCCCAGGAGCTAGCGGGAGGCCGGCGTTCTTC. Its protein product is CASIPGASGRPAFF. This chain uses TRBV6-5 with TRBJ2-1, with TRBD2 matching 11 bases. V was pared by 7 bases and J by 15 bases, with 14 bases of the junction left unmatched. The CDR3 totals 14 residues. Germline values: CDR1 MNHEY, CDR2 SVGAGI.

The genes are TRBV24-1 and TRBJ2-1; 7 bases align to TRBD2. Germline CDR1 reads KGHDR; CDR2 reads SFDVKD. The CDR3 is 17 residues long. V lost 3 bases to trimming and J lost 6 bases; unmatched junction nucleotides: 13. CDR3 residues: CATSDAAGAGLINEQFF. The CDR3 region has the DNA TGTGCCACCAGTGATGCCGCCGGAGCGGGACTCATCAATGAGCAGTTCTTC.

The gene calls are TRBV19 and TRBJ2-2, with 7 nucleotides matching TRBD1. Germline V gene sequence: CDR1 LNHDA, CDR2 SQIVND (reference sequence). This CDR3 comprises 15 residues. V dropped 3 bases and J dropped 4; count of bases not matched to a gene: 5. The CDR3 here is CASSMASGGTGELFF. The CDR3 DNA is TGTGCCAGTAGTATGGCGTCAGGGGGCACCGGGGAGCTGTTTTTT.

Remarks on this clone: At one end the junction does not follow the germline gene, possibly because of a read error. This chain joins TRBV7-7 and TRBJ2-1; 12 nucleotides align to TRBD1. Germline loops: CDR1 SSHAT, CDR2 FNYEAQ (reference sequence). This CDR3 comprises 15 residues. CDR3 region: CASSQGQGAWDEQFF. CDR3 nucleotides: TGTGCTAGCAGCCAGGGACAGGGGGCTTGGGATGAGCAGTTCTTC.

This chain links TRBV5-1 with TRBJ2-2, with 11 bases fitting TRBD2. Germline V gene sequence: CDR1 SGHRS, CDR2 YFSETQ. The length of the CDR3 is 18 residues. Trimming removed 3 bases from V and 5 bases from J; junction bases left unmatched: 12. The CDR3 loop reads CASSWVLAGGPSTGELFF. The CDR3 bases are TGCGCCAGCAGCTGGGTTTTAGCGGGAGGGCCCTCGACCGGGGAGCTGTTTTTT.

This chain's CDR3 is CASSSGGSSYNEQFF. CDR3 in DNA: TGTGCCAGCAGTAGCGGGGGAAGCTCCTACAATGAGCAGTTCTTC. The chain links TRBV7-9 to TRBJ2-1; 9 bases are shared with TRBD2. The V and J ends lost 6 bases and 0 bases, in that order; junction bases with no gene match: 3. The CDR3 consists of 15 residues. Germline V lookup: CDR1 SEHNR, CDR2 FQNEAQ (reference sequence). Supplemented by reference TRBV7-9 and TRBJ2-1, the full variable domain reads DTGVSQNPRHKITKRGQNVTFRCDPISEHNRLYWYRQTLGQGPEFLTYFQNEAQLEKSRLLSDRFSAERPKGSFSTLEIQRTEQGDSAMYLCASSSGGSSYNEQFFGPGTRLTVL.

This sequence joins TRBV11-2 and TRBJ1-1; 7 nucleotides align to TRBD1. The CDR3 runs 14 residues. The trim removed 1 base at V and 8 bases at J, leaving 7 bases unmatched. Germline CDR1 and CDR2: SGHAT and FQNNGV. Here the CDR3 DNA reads TGTGCCAGCAGCTTAGGGACAGGTTGGAGGGAAGCTTTCTTT. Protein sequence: CASSLGTGWREAFF.

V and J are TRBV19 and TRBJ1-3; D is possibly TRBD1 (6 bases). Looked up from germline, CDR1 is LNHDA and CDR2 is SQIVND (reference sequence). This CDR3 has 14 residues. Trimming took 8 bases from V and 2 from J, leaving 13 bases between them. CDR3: CASGTRGTGNTIYF. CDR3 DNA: TGTGCCAGTGGAACCAGGGGAACTGGAAACACCATATATTTT.

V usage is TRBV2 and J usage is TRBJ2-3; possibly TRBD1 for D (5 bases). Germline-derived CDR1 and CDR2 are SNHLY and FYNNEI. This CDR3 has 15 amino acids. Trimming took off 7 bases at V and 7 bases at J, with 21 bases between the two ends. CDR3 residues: CASTPDTAPGNTQYF. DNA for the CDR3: TGTGCCAGCACCCCTGACACGGCCCCAGGGAATACGCAGTATTTT.

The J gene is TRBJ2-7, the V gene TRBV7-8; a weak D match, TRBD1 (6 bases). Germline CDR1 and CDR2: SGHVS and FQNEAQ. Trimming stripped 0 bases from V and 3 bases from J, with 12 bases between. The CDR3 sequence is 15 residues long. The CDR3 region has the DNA TGTGCCAGCAGCTTAGCGGCCGGACAGTTCTACGAGCAGTACGTC. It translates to CASSLAAGQFYEQYV.

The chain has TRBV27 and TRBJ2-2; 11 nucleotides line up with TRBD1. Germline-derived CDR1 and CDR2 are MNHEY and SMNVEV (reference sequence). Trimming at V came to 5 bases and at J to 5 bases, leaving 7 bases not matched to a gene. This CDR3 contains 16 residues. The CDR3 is CASSLSGTGGTGELFF. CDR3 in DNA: TGTGCCAGCAGTCTTTCGGGGACAGGGGGAACCGGGGAGCTGTTTTTT.